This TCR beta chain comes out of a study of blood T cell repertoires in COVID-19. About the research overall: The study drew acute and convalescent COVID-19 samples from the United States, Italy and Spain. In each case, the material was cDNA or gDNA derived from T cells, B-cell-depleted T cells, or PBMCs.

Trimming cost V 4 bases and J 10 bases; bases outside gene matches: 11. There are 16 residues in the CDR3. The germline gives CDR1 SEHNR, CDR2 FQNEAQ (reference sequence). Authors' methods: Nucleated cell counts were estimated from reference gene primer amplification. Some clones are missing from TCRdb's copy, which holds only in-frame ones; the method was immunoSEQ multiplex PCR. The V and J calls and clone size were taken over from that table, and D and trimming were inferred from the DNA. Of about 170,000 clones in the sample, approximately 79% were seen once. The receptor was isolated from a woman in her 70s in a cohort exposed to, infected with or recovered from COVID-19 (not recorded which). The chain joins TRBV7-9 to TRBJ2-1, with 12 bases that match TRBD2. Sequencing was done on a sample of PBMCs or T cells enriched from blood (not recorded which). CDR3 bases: TGTGCCAGCAGCTCCCCGACTAGCGGGAGATTGCGGGAGCAGTTCTTC. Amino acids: CASSSPTSGRLREQFF.